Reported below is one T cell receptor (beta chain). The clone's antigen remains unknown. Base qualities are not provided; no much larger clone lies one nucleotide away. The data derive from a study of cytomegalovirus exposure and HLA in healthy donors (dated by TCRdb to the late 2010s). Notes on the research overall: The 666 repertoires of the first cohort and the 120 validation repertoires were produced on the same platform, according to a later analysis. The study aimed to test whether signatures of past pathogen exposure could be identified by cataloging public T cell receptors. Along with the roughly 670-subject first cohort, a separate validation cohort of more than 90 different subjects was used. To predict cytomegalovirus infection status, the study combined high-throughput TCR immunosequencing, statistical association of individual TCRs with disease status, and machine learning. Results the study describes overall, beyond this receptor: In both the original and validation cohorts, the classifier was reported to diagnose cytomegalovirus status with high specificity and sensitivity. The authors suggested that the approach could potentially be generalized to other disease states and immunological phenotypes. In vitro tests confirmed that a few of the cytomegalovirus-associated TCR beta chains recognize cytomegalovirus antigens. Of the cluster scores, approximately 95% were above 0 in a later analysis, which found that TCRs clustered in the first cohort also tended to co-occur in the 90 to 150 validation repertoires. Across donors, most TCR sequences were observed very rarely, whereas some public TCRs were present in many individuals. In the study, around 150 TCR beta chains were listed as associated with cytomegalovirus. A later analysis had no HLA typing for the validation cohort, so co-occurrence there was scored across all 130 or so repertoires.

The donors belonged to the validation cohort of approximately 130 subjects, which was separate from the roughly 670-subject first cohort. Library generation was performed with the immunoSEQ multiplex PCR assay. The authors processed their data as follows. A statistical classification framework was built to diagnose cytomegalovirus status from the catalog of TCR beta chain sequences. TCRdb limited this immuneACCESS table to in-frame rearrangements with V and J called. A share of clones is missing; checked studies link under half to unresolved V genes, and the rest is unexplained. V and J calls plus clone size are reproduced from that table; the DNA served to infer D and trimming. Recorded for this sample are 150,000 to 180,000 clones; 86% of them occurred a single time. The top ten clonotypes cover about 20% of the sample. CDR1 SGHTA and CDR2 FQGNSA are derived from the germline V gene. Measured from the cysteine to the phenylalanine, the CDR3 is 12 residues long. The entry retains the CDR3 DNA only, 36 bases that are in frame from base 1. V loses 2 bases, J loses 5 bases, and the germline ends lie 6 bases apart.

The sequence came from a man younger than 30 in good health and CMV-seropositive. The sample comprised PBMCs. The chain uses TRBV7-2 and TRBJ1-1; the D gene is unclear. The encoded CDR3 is CASSLWETEAFF. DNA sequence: TGTGCCAGCAGCTTATGGGAGACTGAAGCTTTCTTT.